Included here is one T cell receptor (beta chain) sequence, with context. The sample originates from a study of blood T cell repertoires in COVID-19. Study-level background: Nucleic acid was either cDNA or gDNA, and it came from T cells, B-cell-depleted T cells, or PBMCs.

As processed by the authors: Researchers report that nucleated cell counts were estimated from reference gene primer amplification. Repertoires were generated with immunoSEQ multiplex PCR, while TCRdb's copy carries only in-frame clones and drops some. V, J and clone size are those of that table, while D and trimming were read from the DNA. The sample carries around 46,000 clones, around 82% recorded once. Sequenced sample: peripheral blood. This sequence was found in a human donor in a cohort sampled during active COVID-19.

CDR3 sequence reads: CATSRDPAGGTDTQYF. The CDR3 region has the DNA TGTGCCACCAGCAGAGACCCAGCGGGGGGCACAGATACGCAGTATTTT. The chain is built from TRBV15 and TRBJ2-3; 8 bases line up with TRBD2. The J segment lost 1 base and the V segment lost 0 bases, leaving 3 bases of the junction unmatched. Germline V gene sequence: CDR1 LNHNV, CDR2 YYDKDF (reference sequence). The CDR3 is 16 amino acids.